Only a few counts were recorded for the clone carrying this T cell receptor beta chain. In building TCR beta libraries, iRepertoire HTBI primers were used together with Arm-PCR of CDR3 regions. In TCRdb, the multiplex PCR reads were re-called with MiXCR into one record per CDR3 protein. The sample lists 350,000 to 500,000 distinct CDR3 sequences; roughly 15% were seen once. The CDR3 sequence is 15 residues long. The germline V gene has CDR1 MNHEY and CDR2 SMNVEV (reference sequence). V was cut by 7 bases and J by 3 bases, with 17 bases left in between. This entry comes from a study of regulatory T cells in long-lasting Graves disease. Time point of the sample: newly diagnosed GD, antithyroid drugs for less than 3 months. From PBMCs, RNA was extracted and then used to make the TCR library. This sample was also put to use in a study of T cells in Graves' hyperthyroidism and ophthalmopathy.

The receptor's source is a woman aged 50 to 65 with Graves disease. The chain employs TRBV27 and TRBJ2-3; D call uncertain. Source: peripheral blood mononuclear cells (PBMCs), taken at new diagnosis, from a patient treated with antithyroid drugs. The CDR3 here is CASTPLSRWTDTQYF. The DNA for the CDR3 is TGTGCCAGCACCCCCCTTAGCAGGTGGACAGATACGCAGTATTTT.